The rows below give T cell receptor beta chains drawn from one sample of a study of blood T cell repertoires in COVID-19. The method was immunoSEQ multiplex PCR; TCRdb's version includes in-frame clones alone and lacks a portion of them. Of about 460,000 clones listed, 88% are singletons. Specimen: PBMCs or T cells enriched from blood (not recorded which). The receptors derive from a woman aged 55-69 years who had recovered from COVID-19. Each CDR3 is given with its conserved first and last residue. The D gene is left open where the match is weak. Not all rows give a size; the values are once, few, many and, for expanded clones, a class.

J	D	V	size	CDR3	DNA
TRBJ1-1	NA	TRBV12-2	NA	CASRPRGGLGTEAFF	TGTGCAAGTCGCCCTCGGGGAGGGCTGGGGACTGAAGCTTTCTTT
TRBJ2-3	TRBD2	TRBV5-1	NA	CASSPPSGGILYSTDTQYF	TGCGCCAGCAGCCCGCCTAGCGGGGGCATTCTATATAGCACAGATACGCAGTATTTT
TRBJ1-2	NA	TRBV2	NA	CASSERGFYGYTF	TGTGCCAGCAGTGAAAGGGGCTTCTATGGCTACACCTTC
TRBJ1-1	NA	TRBV18	NA	CASSNRDTEAFF	TGTGCCAGCTCAAACAGAGACACTGAAGCTTTCTTT
TRBJ2-1	NA	TRBV11-2	NA	CASSLIGYAGNEQFF	TGTGCCAGCAGCTTAATCGGGTACGCGGGCAATGAGCAGTTCTTC
TRBJ1-5	NA	TRBV12-3/TRBV12-4	few	CASRQGTNQPQHF	TGTGCCAGCAGACAGGGCACTAATCAGCCCCAGCATTTT
TRBJ1-5	TRBD1	TRBV6-5	NA	CARVTGQDQPQHF	TGTGCCAGGGTTACGGGACAGGATCAGCCCCAGCATTTT
TRBJ2-4	TRBD1	TRBV6-5	NA	CASTPGQGNIQYF	TGTGCCAGCACCCCGGGACAGGGAAACATTCAGTACTTC
TRBJ1-6	TRBD1	TRBV7-2	NA	CASSCSKKKGAVYNSPLHF	TGTGCCAGCAGCTGCTCGAAAAAAAAGGGGGCAGTTTATAATTCACCCCTCCACTTT
TRBJ1-6	TRBD1	TRBV28	NA	CASSGTGTGNSPLHF	TGTGCCAGCAGCGGGACCGGGACAGGGAATTCACCCCTCCACTTT
TRBJ1-2	NA	TRBV29-1	NA	CSVSVSNYGYTF	TGCAGCGTTTCTGTCAGTAACTATGGCTACACCTTC
TRBJ2-1	NA	TRBV18	NA	CASSPRTADEQFF	TGTGCCAGCTCACCACGGACAGCCGATGAGCAGTTCTTC
TRBJ1-1	TRBD1	TRBV27	NA	CASSLTRQGTEAFF	TGTGCCAGCAGTTTGACGAGACAGGGCACTGAAGCTTTCTTT
TRBJ1-4	TRBD1	TRBV5-1	NA	CASSRTGSDEKLFF	TGCGCCAGCAGTAGGACAGGGTCGGATGAAAAACTGTTTTTT